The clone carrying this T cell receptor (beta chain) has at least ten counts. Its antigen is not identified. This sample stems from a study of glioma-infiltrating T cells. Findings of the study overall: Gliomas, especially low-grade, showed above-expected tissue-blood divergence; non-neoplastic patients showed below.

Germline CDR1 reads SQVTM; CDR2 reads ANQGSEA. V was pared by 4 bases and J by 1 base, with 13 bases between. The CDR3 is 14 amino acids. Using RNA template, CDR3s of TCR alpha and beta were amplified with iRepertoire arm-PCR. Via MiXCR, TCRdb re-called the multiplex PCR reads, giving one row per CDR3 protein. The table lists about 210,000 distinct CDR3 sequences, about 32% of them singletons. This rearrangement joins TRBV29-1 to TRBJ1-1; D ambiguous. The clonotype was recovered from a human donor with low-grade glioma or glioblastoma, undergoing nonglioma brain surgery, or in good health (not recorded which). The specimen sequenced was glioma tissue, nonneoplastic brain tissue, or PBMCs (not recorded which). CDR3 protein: CSVGASTANTEAFF. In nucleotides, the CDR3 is TGCAGCGTTGGTGCGTCTACAGCGAACACTGAAGCTTTCTTT.